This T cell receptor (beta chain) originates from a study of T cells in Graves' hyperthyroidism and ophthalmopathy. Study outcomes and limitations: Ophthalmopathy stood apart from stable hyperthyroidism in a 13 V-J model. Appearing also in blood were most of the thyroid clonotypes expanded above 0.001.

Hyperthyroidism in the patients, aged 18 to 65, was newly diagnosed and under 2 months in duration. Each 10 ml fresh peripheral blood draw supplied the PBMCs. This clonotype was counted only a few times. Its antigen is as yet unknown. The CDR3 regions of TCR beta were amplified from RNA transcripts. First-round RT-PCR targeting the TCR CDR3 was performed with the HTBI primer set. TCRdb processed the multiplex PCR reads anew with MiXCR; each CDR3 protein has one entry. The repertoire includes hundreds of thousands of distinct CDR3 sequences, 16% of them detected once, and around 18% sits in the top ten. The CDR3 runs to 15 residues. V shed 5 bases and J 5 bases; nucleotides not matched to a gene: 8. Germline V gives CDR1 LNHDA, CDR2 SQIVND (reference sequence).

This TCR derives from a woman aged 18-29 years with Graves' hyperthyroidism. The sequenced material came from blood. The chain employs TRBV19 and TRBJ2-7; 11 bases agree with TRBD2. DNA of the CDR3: TGTGCCAGTAGTCGAACTAGCGGGAGTCTGAACGAGCAGTACTTC. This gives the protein CASSRTSGSLNEQYF.